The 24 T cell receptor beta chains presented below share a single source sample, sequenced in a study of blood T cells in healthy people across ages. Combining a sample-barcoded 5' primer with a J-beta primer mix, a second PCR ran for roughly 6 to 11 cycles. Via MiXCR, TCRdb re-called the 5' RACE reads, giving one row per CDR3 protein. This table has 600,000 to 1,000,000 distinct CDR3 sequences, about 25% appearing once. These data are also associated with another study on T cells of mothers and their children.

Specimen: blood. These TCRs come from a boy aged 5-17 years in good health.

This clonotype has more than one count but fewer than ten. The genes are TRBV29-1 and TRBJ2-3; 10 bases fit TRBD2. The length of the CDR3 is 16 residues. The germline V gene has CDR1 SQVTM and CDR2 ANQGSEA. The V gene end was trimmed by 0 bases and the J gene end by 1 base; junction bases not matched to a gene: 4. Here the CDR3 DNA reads TGCAGCGTTGAAGATGCAGGGACTAGCGGCACAGATACGCAGTATTTT. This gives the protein CSVEDAGTSGTDTQYF.

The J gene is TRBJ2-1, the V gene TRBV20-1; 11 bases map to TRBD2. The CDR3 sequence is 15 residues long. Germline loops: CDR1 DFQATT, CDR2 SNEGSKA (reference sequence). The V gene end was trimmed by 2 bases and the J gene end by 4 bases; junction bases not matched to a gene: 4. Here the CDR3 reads CSARQGLAAYNEQFF. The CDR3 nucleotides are TGCAGTGCTAGACAGGGACTAGCGGCGTACAATGAGCAGTTCTTC.

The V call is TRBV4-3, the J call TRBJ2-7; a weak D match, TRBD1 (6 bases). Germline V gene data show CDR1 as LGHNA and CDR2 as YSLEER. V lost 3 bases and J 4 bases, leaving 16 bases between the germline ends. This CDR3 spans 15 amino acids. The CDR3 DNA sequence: TGCGCCAGCAGCCAGGGTACGGGACACCAGTACGAGCAGTACTTC. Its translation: CASSQGTGHQYEQYF.

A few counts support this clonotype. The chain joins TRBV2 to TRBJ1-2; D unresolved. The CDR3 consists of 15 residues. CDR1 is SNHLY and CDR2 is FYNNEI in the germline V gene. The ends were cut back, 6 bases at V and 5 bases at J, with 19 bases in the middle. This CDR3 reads CASSERWGQPYGYTF. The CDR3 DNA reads TGTGCCAGCAGCGAAAGGTGGGGTCAGCCATATGGCTACACCTTC.

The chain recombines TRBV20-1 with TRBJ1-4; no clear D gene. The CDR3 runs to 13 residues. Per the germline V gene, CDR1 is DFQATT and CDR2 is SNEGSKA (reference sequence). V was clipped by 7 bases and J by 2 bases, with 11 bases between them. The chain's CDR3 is CSVTRSTNEKLFF. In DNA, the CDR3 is TGCAGTGTTACACGCTCGACTAATGAAAAACTGTTTTTT.

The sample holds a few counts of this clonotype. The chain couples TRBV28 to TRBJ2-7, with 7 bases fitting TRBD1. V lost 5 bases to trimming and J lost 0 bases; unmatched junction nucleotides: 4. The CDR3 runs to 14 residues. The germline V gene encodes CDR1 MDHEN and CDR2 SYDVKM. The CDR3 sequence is CASSRQGFSYEQYF. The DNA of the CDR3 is TGTGCCAGCAGTCGACAGGGTTTCTCCTACGAGCAGTACTTC.

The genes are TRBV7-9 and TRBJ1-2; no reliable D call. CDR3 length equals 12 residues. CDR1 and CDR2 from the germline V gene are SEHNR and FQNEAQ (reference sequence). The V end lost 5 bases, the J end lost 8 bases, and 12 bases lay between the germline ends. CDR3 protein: CASSPGLLGYTF. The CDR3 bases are TGTGCCAGCAGCCCAGGACTGTTAGGCTACACCTTC.

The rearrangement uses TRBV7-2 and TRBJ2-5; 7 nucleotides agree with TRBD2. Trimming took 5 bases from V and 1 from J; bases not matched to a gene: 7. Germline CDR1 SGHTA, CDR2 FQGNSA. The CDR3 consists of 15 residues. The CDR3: CASSPPSGTQETQYF. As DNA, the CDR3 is TGTGCCAGCAGCCCACCTAGCGGAACCCAAGAGACCCAGTACTTC.

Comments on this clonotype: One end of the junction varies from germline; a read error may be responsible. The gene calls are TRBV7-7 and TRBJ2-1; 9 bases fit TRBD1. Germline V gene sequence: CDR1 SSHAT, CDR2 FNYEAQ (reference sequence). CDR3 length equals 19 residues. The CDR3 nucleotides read TGTGCTAGCAGCTTAGAGTCTGGGGGACAGGGCCGCTCCTACAATGAGCAGTTCTTC. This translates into CASSLESGGQGRSYNEQFF.

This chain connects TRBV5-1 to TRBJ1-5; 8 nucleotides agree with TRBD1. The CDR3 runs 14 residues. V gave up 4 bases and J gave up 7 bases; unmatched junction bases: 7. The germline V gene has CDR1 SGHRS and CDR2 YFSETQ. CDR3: CASSSTGGGQPQHF. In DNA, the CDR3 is TGCGCCAGCAGCAGCACAGGGGGAGGCCAGCCCCAGCATTTT.

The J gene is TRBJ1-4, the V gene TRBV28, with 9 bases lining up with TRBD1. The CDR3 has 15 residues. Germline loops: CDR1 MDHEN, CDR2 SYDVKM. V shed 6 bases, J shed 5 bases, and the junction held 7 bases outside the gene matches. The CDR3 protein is CASSQGQGLNEKLFF. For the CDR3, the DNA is TGTGCCAGCAGCCAGGGACAGGGACTAAATGAAAAACTGTTTTTT.

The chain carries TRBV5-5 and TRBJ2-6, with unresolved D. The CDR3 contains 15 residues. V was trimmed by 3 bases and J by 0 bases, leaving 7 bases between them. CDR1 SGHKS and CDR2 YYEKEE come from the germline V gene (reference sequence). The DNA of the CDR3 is TGTGCCAGCAGCTACATTCTCTCTGGGGCCAACGTCCTGACTTTC. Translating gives CASSYILSGANVLTF. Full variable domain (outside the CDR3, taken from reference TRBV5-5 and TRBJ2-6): DAGVTQSPTHLIKTRGQQVTLRCSPISGHKSVSWYQQVLGQGPQFIFQYYEKEERGRGNFPDRFSARQFPNYSSELNVNALLLGDSALYLCASSYILSGANVLTFGAGSRLTVL.

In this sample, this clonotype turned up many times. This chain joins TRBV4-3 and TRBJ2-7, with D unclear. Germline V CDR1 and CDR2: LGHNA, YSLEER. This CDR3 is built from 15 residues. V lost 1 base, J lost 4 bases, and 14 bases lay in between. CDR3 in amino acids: CASSQVGKGNYEQYF. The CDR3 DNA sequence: TGCGCCAGCAGCCAAGTGGGGAAAGGTAATTACGAGCAGTACTTC.

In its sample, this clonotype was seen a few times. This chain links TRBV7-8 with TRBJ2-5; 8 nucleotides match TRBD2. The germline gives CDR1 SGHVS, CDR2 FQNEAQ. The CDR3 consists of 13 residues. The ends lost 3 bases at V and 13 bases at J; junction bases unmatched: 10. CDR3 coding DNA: TGTGCCAGCAGCTTCCCGCGGGAGGACGAGCGGTACTTC. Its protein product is CASSFPREDERYF.

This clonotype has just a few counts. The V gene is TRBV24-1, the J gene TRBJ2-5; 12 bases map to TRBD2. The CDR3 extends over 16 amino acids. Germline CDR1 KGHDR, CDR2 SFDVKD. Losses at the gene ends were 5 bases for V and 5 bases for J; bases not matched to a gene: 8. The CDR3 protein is CATSGASGRALETQYF. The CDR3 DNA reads TGTGCCACCAGTGGGGCTAGCGGGAGGGCCCTCGAGACCCAGTACTTC.

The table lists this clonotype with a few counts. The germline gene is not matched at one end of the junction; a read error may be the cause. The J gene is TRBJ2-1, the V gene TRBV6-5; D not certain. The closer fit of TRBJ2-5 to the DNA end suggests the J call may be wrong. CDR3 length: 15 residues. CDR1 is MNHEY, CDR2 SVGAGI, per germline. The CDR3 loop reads CASSYSSRPQGAQYF. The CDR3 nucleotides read TGCGCCAGTAGTTACTCGTCTAGACCCCAAGGAGCCCAGTACTTC.

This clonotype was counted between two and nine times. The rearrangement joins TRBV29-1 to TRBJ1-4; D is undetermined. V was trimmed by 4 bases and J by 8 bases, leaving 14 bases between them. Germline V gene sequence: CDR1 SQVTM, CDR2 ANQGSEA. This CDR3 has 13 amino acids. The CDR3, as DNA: TGCAGCGTTGCTAACTCGGTGGGAGAAAAACTGTTTTTT. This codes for CSVANSVGEKLFF.

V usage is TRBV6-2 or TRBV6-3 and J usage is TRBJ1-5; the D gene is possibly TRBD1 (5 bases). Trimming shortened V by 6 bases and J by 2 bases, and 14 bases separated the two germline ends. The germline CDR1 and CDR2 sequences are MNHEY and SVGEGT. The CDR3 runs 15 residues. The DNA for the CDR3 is TGTGCCAGCAGGGTCGACGGGGGGGGCAATCAGCCCCAGCATTTT. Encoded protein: CASRVDGGGNQPQHF.

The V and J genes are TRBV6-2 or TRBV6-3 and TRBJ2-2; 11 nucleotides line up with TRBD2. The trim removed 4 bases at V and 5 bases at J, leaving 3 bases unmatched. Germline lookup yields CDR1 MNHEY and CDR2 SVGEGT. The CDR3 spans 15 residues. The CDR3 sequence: CASSSLAGETGELFF. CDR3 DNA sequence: TGTGCCAGCAGTTCACTAGCGGGAGAGACCGGGGAGCTGTTTTTT.

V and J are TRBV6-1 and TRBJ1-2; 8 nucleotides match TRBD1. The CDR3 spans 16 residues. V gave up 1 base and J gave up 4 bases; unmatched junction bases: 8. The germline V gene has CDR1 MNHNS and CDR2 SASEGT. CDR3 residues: CASSEGTGILRYGYTF. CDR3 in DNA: TGTGCCAGCAGTGAAGGGACAGGGATTCTGCGCTATGGCTACACCTTC.

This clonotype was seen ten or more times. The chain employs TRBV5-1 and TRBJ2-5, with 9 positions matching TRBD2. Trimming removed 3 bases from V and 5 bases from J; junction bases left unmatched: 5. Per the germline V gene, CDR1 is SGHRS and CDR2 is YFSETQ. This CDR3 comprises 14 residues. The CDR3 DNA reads TGCGCCAGCAGCTATAGCGGGGGCGGTGAGACCCAGTACTTC. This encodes CASSYSGGGETQYF.

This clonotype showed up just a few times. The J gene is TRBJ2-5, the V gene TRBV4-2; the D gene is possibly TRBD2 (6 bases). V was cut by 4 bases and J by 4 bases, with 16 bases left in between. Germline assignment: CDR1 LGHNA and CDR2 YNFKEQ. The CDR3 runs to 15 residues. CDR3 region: CASSPTFGSGETQYF. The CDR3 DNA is TGTGCCAGCAGCCCGACCTTCGGGAGTGGAGAGACCCAGTACTTC.

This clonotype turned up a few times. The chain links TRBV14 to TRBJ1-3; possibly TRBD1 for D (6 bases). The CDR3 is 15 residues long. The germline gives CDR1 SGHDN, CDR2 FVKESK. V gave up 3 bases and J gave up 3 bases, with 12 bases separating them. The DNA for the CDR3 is TGTGCCAGCAGCCATCGGGGGGCGCGTGGAAACACCATATATTTT. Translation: CASSHRGARGNTIYF.

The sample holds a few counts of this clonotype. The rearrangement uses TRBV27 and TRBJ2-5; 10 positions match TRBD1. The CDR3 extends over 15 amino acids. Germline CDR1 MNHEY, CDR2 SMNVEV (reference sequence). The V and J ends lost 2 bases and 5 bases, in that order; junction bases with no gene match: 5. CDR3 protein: CASSLRDRGYETQYF. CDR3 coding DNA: TGTGCCAGCAGTTTACGGGACAGGGGTTATGAGACCCAGTACTTC.